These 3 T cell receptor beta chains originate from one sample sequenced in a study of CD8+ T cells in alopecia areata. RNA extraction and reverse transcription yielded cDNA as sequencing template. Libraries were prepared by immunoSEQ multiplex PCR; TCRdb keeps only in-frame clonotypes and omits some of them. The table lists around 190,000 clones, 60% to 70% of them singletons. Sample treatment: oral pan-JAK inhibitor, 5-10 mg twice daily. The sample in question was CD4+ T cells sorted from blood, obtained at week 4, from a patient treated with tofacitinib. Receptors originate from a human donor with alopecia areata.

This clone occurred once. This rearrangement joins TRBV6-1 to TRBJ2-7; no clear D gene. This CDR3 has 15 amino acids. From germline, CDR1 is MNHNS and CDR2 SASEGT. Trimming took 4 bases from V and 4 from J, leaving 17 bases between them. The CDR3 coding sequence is TGTGCCAGCAGTGTAAGGGATTCAACCGGATACGAGCAGTACTTC. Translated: CASSVRDSTGYEQYF.

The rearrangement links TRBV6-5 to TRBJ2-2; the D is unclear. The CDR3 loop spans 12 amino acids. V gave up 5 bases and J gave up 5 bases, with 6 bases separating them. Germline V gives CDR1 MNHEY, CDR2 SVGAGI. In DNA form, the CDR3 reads TGTGCCAGCAGTCTTAAAACCGGGGAGCTGTTTTTT. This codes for CASSLKTGELFF.

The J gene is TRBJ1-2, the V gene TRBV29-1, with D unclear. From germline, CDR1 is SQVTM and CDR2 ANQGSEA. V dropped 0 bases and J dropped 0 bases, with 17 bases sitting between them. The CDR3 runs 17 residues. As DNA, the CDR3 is TGCAGCGTTGAAGATACGGCTTACAAGAGAACTAACTATGGCTACACCTTC. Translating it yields CSVEDTAYKRTNYGYTF.